A selection of T cell receptor beta chains follows, all from one sample in a study of T cells in Graves' hyperthyroidism and ophthalmopathy. TCRdb used MiXCR to reprocess the multiplex PCR reads, holding one entry per CDR3 protein. The sample holds fewer than 450,000 distinct CDR3 sequences; about 18% are singletons and the top ten take more than 30%. Sequencing was performed on blood. The receptors come from a young woman with Graves' hyperthyroidism that later progressed to Graves' ophthalmopathy. CDR3s include the opening cysteine and the closing phenylalanine or tryptophan. The order of the fields is J gene, V gene, CDR3 protein.

TRBJ2-5,TRBV24-1,CATSDPGTGGVRETQYF
TRBJ2-3,TRBV11-2,CASSLDFWGTGVGSTDTQYF
TRBJ2-3,TRBV28,CASSFRRGGRNRGPDTQYF
TRBJ2-7,TRBV6-1,CASSDPGVRDEQYF
TRBJ1-2,TRBV10-2,CASSGLGGENYGYTF
TRBJ1-5,TRBV19,CASSISGYSNQPQHF
TRBJ2-1,TRBV3-1,CASSQESDILAPSYNEQFF
TRBJ2-1,TRBV18,CASSPKNPMRSSYNEQFF
TRBJ2-3,TRBV11-3,CASSQESGGPSLDTQYF
TRBJ2-7,TRBV6-1,CASSETSAGFYEQYF
TRBJ2-7,TRBV4-1,CASSQEPESYEQYF
TRBJ1-2,TRBV15,CATSATGLLNYGYTF
TRBJ2-1,TRBV20-1,CSASLDSNEQFF
TRBJ2-1,TRBV7-9,CASSLAEGEQFF
TRBJ2-7,TRBV24-1,CATSGGQGDSYEQYF
TRBJ1-6,TRBV25-1,CASSAPGQASPLHF
TRBJ2-4,TRBV4-1,CASSQVGQGAKNIQYF
TRBJ1-6,TRBV7-9,CASSLGTVSSPLHF
TRBJ1-6,TRBV28,CASSPPSRLSSYNSPLHF
TRBJ2-3,TRBV7-9,CASSSIFISGGGNTQYF
TRBJ2-7,TRBV4-1,CASSQHIGGRSYEQYF
TRBJ1-1,TRBV9,CASSVGTANTEAFF
TRBJ2-2,TRBV6-1,CATVWGKDRGELFF
TRBJ2-7,TRBV7-9,CASSGEGAAYYEQYF
TRBJ2-7,TRBV6-1,CASTDTSNYEQYF
TRBJ1-1,TRBV7-9,CASSKGAKNTEAFF
TRBJ2-7,TRBV24-1,CATSDPGLAGEQYF
TRBJ2-3,TRBV28,CASRLAGTYTDTQYF
TRBJ1-2,TRBV18,CASSPGGLGYGYTF
TRBJ1-2,TRBV10-3,CATTGNGLNYGYTF
TRBJ2-2,TRBV28,CASSMTGATGELFF
TRBJ1-1,TRBV6-1,CASSGGQANTEAFF
TRBJ2-7,TRBV28,CASSSGSLYEQYF
TRBJ2-1,TRBV20-1,CSAMHSGRNDGEQFF
TRBJ1-2,TRBV12-3/TRBV12-4,CASSFFPYGYTF
TRBJ2-7,TRBV2,CASRHREVYEQYF
TRBJ1-1,TRBV7-9,CASSLADSEAFF
TRBJ1-2,TRBV5-1,CASSLDSAINYGYTF
TRBJ2-7,TRBV28,CASSIGRGYDEQYF
TRBJ1-4,TRBV15,CATSPGGYQEKLFF
TRBJ2-5,TRBV5-1,CASSPGAGLADGTQYF
TRBJ1-2,TRBV2,CASHERENYGYTF
TRBJ2-1,TRBV2,CASGGQEQFF
TRBJ2-1,TRBV20-1,CSATNLYRDTGSAYSGLAGEQFF
TRBJ1-4,TRBV2,CASTQGGPTNEKLFF
TRBJ2-5,TRBV14,CASSDGRAQGTQYF